A selection of T cell receptor beta chains follows, all from one sample in a study of beta chain features in type 1 diabetes. The protocol was immunoSEQ multiplex PCR, while the TCRdb copy is restricted to in-frame clones and leaves out a portion. The repertoire holds roughly 700,000 clones, with roughly an eighth as singletons. Source material: naive CD4+ T cells from blood. These receptors were taken from a man younger than 35 with type 1 diabetes. The CDR3 runs from the conserved cysteine through the conserved F or W. Fields, in order: J gene, V gene, D gene, clone size, CDR3 protein, CDR3 DNA. The D gene is left open where the match is weak. The listing skips clone size in some rows; elsewhere it reads once, few, many or a size class.

>TRBJ2-1|TRBV27|TRBD2|-
CASRSPSGGTNEQFF
TGTGCCAGCAGATCCCCTAGCGGGGGGACCAATGAGCAGTTCTTC
>TRBJ2-3|TRBV4-1|TRBD2|few
CASSQEGLAGGTQYF
TGCGCCAGCAGCCAAGAAGGACTAGCGGGGGGTACGCAGTATTTT
>TRBJ1-2|TRBV7-9|-|-
CASSPAVRDPRHYGYTF
TGTGCCAGCAGCCCAGCGGTGCGGGACCCCCGACACTATGGCTACACCTTC
>TRBJ2-3|TRBV6-5|TRBD1|-
CASSRDREEADTQYF
TGTGCCAGCAGCCGGGACAGAGAGGAGGCAGATACGCAGTATTTT
>TRBJ1-4|TRBV5-4|-|-
CASSSGQSEKLFF
TGTGCCAGCAGCTCTGGACAGTCTGAAAAACTGTTTTTT
>TRBJ1-1|TRBV5-6|-|-
CASSLIDIGTEAFF
TGTGCCAGCAGCTTGATTGATATAGGCACTGAAGCTTTCTTT
>TRBJ1-1|TRBV2|-|few
CASSEAGRSEAFF
TGTGCCAGCAGTGAAGCGGGGCGGTCTGAAGCTTTCTTT
>TRBJ2-2|TRBV7-9|TRBD2|-
CASSPSGVNTGELFF
TGTGCCAGCAGCCCTAGCGGGGTGAACACCGGGGAGCTGTTTTTT
>TRBJ1-2|TRBV5-6|-|-
CASSPTGSANYGYTF
TGTGCCAGCAGCCCCACAGGCTCCGCTAACTATGGCTACACCTTC
>TRBJ2-5|TRBV18|TRBD2|few
CASSPTLDRTSEETQYF
TGTGCCAGCTCACCAACCCTGGACAGGACTAGCGAGGAGACCCAGTACTTC
>TRBJ2-1|TRBV2|-|-
CASGKFGDEQFF
TGTGCCAGTGGGAAGTTTGGGGACGAGCAGTTCTTC
>TRBJ2-1|TRBV7-9|-|few
CASTLILLGADNEQFF
TGTGCCAGCACCCTTATCTTGCTGGGAGCGGATAATGAGCAGTTCTTC
>TRBJ1-2|TRBV6-1|-|-
CASSAYWALNYGYTF
TGTGCCAGCAGCGCCTATTGGGCCCTCAACTATGGCTACACCTTC
>TRBJ1-4|TRBV7-9|-|-
CASSFHATNEKLFF
TGTGCCAGCAGCTTCCACGCAACTAATGAAAAACTGTTTTTT
>TRBJ1-4|TRBV7-2|TRBD1|few
CASSYGQGEKLFF
TGTGCCAGCAGCTATGGACAGGGGGAAAAACTGTTTTTT
>TRBJ2-4|TRBV9|TRBD2|-
CASSSHPGGGLNIQYF
TGTGCCAGCAGCTCCCACCCTGGGGGAGGGTTGAACATTCAGTACTTC
>TRBJ1-2|TRBV7-9|-|-
CASSLALTGYTF
TGTGCCAGCAGCTTAGCGCTAACTGGCTACACCTTC
>TRBJ2-7|TRBV27|-|few
CASSLGHLSYEQYF
TGTGCCAGCAGTTTAGGACACCTCTCCTACGAGCAGTACTTC
>TRBJ1-4|TRBV4-1|-|-
CASSQDPPGHSTNEKLFF
TGCGCCAGCAGCCAAGACCCACCGGGACACTCAACTAATGAAAAACTGTTTTTT
>TRBJ1-5|TRBV28|-|-
CASSSAGDDQPQHF
TGTGCCAGCAGTTCGGCAGGGGATGATCAGCCCCAGCATTTT
>TRBJ2-1|TRBV5-1|-|-
CASSFGAGPVMGITRFF
TGCGCCAGCAGCTTTGGAGCAGGTCCTGTGATGGGGATAACGCGGTTCTTC
>TRBJ1-1|TRBV9|-|-
CASSVGWWGTNTEAFF
TGTGCCAGCAGCGTAGGCTGGTGGGGAACGAACACTGAAGCTTTCTTT
>TRBJ1-2|TRBV28|-|few
CASSLAGSGNYGYTF
TGTGCCAGCAGTTTAGCGGGTTCGGGGAATTATGGCTACACCTTC
>TRBJ1-3|TRBV29-1|-|-
CSVASGVSSGNTIYF
TGCAGCGTTGCATCCGGGGTGAGCTCTGGAAACACCATATATTTT
>TRBJ1-5|TRBV14|-|few
CASSQEGTGSNQPQHF
TGTGCCAGCAGCCAAGAGGGAACAGGGAGCAATCAGCCCCAGCATTTT
>TRBJ1-5|TRBV7-9|-|-
CASSQRGEGQPQHF
TGTGCCAGCAGCCAGCGGGGGGAAGGACAGCCCCAGCATTTT
>TRBJ1-2|TRBV18|-|few
CASSPVTALSNYGYTF
TGTGCCAGCTCACCGGTGACAGCCCTTTCTAACTATGGCTACACCTTC
>TRBJ2-7|TRBV28|-|-
CASRSDPYEQYF
TGTGCCAGCAGATCGGACCCCTACGAGCAGTACTTC
>TRBJ1-2|TRBV9|-|few
CASSVEEGSYGYTF
TGTGCCAGCAGCGTAGAAGAGGGATCCTATGGCTACACCTTC
>TRBJ2-1|TRBV9|TRBD1|-
CASSGSGQVYNEQFF
TGTGCCAGCAGCGGATCGGGACAGGTTTACAATGAGCAGTTCTTC
>TRBJ1-1|TRBV5-1|TRBD1|few
CASSLEGGPLNTEAFF
TGCGCCAGCAGTTTGGAAGGGGGCCCCTTGAACACTGAAGCTTTCTTT
>TRBJ1-1|TRBV5-1|TRBD1|few
CASSLGTADTEAFF
TGCGCCAGCAGCCTAGGGACAGCGGACACTGAAGCTTTCTTT
>TRBJ1-1|TRBV30|-|few
CAWSTHRVITEAFF
TGTGCCTGGAGCACCCACAGGGTCATCACTGAAGCTTTCTTT
>TRBJ2-7|TRBV11-2|TRBD1|few
CASSSDRGYEQYF
TGTGCCAGCAGCTCTGACAGGGGGTACGAGCAGTACTTC
>TRBJ2-7|TRBV9|-|-
CASSVEAGLPYEQYF
TGTGCCAGCAGCGTAGAGGCGGGTCTTCCCTACGAGCAGTACTTC
>TRBJ2-1|TRBV11-2|-|few
CASSLRSPSYNEQFF
TGTGCCAGCAGCTTAAGATCCCCCTCCTACAATGAGCAGTTCTTC
>TRBJ1-1|TRBV5-1|-|-
CASREGDPNTEAFF
TGCGCCAGCAGGGAAGGGGATCCGAACACTGAAGCTTTCTTT
>TRBJ1-4|TRBV6-6|-|-
CASSLYRDTSNEKLFF
TGTGCCAGCAGTCTCTACCGGGACACCTCTAATGAAAAACTGTTTTTT
>TRBJ1-4|TRBV10-3|-|few
CAISESEGSEKLFF
TGTGCCATCAGTGAGTCGGAGGGAAGTGAAAAACTGTTTTTT
>TRBJ2-1|TRBV29-1|-|-
CSVDSGGQFF
TGCAGCGTTGATTCCGGGGGGCAGTTCTTC
>TRBJ2-2|TRBV9|-|-
CASSARNTGELFF
TGTGCCAGCAGCGCACGGAACACCGGGGAGCTGTTTTTT
>TRBJ2-5|TRBV10-3|-|few
CAISRTAQETQYF
TGTGCCATCAGTCGGACTGCCCAAGAGACCCAGTACTTC
>TRBJ1-5|TRBV30|-|few
CAWSVGGGNQPQHF
TGTGCCTGGAGTGTTGGGGGAGGCAATCAGCCCCAGCATTTT
>TRBJ2-5|TRBV2|-|-
CASNYQETQYF
TGTGCCAGCAATTACCAAGAGACCCAGTACTTC
>TRBJ2-5|TRBV27|TRBD1|few
CASSLDREGTQYF
TGTGCCAGCAGTTTAGACAGGGAAGGGACCCAGTACTTC
>TRBJ1-4|TRBV30|-|-
CAWSVKGDGVGQINEKLFF
TGTGCCTGGAGTGTAAAAGGAGATGGGGTCGGGCAGATCAATGAAAAACTGTTTTTT
>TRBJ1-2|TRBV25-1|TRBD1|few
CASGTGVNYGYTF
TGTGCCAGCGGGACAGGTGTAAACTATGGCTACACCTTC
>TRBJ2-7|TRBV5-1|-|few
CASSLAGTSYEQYF
TGCGCCAGCAGCTTGGCCGGTACCTCCTACGAGCAGTACTTC
>TRBJ2-7|TRBV19|-|-
CASSIGVAYEQYF
TGTGCCAGTAGTATAGGGGTCGCCTACGAGCAGTACTTC
>TRBJ1-2|TRBV7-6|TRBD1|few
CASSYQTGGSGYTF
TGTGCCAGCAGCTACCAAACAGGGGGGTCAGGCTACACCTTC
>TRBJ1-2|TRBV10-3|-|-
CAISEGATGVRYGYTF
TGTGCCATCAGTGAGGGCGCTACGGGAGTTAGATATGGCTACACCTTC
>TRBJ1-1|TRBV11-3|-|-
CASSPRAGNTEAFF
TGTGCCAGCAGCCCCCGCGCGGGGAACACTGAAGCTTTCTTT
>TRBJ2-7|TRBV7-9|-|few
CASSLRVLGDSYEQYF
TGTGCCAGCAGCTTAAGGGTACTAGGCGACTCCTACGAGCAGTACTTC